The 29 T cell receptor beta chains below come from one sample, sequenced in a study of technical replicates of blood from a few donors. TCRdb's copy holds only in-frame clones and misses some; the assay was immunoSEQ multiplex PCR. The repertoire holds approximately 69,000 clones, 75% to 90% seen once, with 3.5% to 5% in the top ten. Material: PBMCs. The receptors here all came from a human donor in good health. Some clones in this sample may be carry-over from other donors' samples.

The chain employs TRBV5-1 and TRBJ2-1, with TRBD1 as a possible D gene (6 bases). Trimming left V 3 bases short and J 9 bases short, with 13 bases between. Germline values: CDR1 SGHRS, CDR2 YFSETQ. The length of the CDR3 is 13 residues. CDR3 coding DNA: TGCGCCAGCAGCTACGGTTGGACAGTTGAGCAGTTCTTC. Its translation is CASSYGWTVEQFF.

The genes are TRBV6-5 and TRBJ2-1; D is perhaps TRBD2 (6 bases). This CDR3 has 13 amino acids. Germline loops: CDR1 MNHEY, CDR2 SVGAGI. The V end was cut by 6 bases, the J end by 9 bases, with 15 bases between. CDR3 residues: CASSLSEGTEQFF. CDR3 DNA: TGTGCCAGCAGCCTCTCGGAGGGGACTGAGCAGTTCTTC.

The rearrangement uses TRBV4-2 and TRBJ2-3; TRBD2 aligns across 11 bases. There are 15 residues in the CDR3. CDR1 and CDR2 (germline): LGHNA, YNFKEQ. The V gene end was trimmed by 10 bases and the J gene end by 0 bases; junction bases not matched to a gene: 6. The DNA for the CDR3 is TGTGCCACCAGGAGACTAGCGGGGAGCACAGATACGCAGTATTTT. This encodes CATRRLAGSTDTQYF.

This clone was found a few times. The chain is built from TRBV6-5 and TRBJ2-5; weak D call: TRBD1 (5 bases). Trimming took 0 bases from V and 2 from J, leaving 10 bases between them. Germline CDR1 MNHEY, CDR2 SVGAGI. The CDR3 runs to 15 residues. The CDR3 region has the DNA TGTGCCAGCAGTTACTCGGGGCAGAAACAAGAGACCCAGTACTTC. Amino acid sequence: CASSYSGQKQETQYF.

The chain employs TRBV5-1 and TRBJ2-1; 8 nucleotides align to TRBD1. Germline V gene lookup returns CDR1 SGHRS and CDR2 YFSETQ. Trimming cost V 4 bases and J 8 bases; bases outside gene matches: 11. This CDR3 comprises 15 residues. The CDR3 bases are TGCGCCAGCAGCCCAGGACAGGGTTTTGTGGATGAGCAGTTCTTC. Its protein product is CASSPGQGFVDEQFF.

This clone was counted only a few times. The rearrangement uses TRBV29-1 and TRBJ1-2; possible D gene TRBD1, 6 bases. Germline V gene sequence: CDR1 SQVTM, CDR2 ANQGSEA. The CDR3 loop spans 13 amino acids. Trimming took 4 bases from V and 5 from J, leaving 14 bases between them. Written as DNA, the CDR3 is TGCAGCGTTGGAGACAGGCCCCCGTATGGCTACACCTTC. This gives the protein CSVGDRPPYGYTF.

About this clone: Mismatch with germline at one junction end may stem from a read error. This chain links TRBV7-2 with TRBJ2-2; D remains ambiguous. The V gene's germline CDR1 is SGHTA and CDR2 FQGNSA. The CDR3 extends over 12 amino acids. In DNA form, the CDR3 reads TGTGCCAGCAGCTTAGGCACCCCAGGCCCTCCTTTT. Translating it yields CASSLGTPGPPF.

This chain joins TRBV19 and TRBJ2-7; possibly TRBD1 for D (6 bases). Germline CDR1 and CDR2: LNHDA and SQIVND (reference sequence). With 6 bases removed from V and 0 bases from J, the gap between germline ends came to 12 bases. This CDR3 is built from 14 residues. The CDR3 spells CASSRQVSSYEQYF. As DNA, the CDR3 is TGTGCCAGTAGCCGACAGGTGAGCTCCTACGAGCAGTACTTC.

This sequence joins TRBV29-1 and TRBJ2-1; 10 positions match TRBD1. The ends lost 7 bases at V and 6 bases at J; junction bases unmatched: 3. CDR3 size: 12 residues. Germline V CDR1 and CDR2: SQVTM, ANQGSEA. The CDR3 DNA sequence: TGCAGCGGGACAGGGGGATCCAATGAGCAGTTCTTC. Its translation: CSGTGGSNEQFF.

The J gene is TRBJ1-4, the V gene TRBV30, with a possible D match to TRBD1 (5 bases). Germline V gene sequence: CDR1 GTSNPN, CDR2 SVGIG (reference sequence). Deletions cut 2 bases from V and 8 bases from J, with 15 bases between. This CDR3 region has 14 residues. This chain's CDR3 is CAWSRGLRGEKLFF. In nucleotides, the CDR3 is TGTGCCTGGAGTAGGGGCCTCAGAGGAGAAAAACTGTTTTTT.

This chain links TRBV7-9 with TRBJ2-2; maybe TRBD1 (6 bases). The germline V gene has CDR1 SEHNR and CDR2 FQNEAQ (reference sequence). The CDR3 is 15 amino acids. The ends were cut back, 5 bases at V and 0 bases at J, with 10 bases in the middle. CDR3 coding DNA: TGTGCCAGCAGCGCCTGGACAGCGAACACCGGGGAGCTGTTTTTT. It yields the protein CASSAWTANTGELFF.

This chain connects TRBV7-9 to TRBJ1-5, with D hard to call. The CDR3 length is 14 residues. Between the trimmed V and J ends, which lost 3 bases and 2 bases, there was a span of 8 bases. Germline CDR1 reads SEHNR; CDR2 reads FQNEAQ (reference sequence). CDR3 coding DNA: TGTGCCAGCAGCTTTGACATGGGCAATCAGCCCCAGCATTTT. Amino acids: CASSFDMGNQPQHF.

CDR3 residues: CASSYRRISYNSPLHF. The CDR3 nucleotides read TGTGCCAGCAGTTACCGCAGGATCTCCTATAATTCACCCCTCCACTTT. The chain is built from TRBV6-5 and TRBJ1-6; no firm D call. The germline V gene has CDR1 MNHEY and CDR2 SVGAGI. The length of the CDR3 is 16 residues. The germline V and J ends were trimmed by 2 bases and 0 bases, with 8 bases remaining between them.

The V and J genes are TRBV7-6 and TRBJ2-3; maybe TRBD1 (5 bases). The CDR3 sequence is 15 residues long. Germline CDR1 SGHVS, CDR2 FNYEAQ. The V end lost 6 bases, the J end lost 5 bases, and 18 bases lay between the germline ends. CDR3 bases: TGTGCCAGCAGATCCGACAGTGTGACCCAAGATACGCAGTATTTT. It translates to CASRSDSVTQDTQYF. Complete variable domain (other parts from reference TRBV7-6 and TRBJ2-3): GAGVSQSPRYKVTKRGQDVALRCDPISGHVSLYWYRQALGQGPEFLTYFNYEAQQDKSGLPNDRFSAERPEGSISTLTIQRTEQRDSAMYRCASRSDSVTQDTQYFGPGTRLTVL.

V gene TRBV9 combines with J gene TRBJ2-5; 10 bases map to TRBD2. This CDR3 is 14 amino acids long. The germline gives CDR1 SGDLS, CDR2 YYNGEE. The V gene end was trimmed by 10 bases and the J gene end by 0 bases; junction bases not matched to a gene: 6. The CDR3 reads CASGTSAYQETQYF. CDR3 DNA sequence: TGTGCCTCCGGGACTAGCGCGTACCAAGAGACCCAGTACTTC.

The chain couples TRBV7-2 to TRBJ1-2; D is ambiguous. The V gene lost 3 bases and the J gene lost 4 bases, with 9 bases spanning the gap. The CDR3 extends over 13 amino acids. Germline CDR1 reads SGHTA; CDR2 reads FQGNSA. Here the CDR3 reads CASSFGLGYGYTF. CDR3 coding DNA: TGTGCCAGCAGCTTTGGGCTGGGCTATGGCTACACCTTC.

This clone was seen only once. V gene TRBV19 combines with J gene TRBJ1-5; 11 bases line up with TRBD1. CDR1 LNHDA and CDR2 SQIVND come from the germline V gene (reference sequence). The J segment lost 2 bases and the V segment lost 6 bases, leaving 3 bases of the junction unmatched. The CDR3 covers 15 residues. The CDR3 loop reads CASRGQGAGNQPQHF. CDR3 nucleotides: TGTGCCAGTAGAGGACAGGGGGCCGGCAATCAGCCCCAGCATTTT.

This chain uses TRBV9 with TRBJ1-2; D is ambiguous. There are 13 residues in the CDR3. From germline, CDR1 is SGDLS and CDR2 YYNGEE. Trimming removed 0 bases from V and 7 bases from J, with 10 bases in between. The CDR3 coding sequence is TGTGCCAGCAGCGTAGTGTCCACGGGTGGCTACACCTTC. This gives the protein CASSVVSTGGYTF.

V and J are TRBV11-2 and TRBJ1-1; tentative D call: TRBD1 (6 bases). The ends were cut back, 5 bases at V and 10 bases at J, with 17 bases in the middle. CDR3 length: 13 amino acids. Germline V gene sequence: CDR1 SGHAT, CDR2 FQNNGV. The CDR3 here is CASSQRSQGAAFF. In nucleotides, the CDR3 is TGTGCCAGCAGCCAACGCTCACAGGGAGCAGCTTTCTTT.

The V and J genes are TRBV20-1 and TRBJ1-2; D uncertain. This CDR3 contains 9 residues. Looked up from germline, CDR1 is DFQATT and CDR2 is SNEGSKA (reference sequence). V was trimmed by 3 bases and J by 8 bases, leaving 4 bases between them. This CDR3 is CSASPGYTF. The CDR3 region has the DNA TGCAGTGCTAGCCCGGGCTACACCTTC.

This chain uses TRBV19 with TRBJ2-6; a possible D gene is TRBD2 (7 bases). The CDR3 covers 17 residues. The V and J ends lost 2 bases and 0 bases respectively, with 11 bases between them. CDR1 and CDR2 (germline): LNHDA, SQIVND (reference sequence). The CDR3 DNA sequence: TGTGCCAGTAGTATATTAGGGGGGGGCTCTGGGGCCAACGTCCTGACTTTC. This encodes CASSILGGGSGANVLTF. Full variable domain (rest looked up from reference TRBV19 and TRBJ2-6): DGGITQSPKYLFRKEGQNVTLSCEQNLNHDAMYWYRQDPGQGLRLIYYSQIVNDFQKGDIAEGYSVSREKKESFPLTVTSAQKNPTAFYLCASSILGGGSGANVLTFGAGSRLTVL.

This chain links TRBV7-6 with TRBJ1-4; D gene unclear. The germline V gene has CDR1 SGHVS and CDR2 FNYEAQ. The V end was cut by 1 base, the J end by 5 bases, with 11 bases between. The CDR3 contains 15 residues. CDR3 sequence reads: CASSLEAGINEKLFF. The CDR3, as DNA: TGTGCCAGCAGCTTAGAGGCAGGAATAAATGAAAAACTGTTTTTT. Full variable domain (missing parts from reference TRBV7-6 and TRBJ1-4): GAGVSQSPRYKVTKRGQDVALRCDPISGHVSLYWYRQALGQGPEFLTYFNYEAQQDKSGLPNDRFSAERPEGSISTLTIQRTEQRDSAMYRCASSLEAGINEKLFFGSGTQLSVL.

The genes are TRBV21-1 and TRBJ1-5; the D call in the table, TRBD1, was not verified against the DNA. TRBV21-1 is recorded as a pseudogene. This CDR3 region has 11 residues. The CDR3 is CASRTGQPQHF. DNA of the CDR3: TGTGCCAGCAGGACAGGTCAGCCCCAGCATTTT.

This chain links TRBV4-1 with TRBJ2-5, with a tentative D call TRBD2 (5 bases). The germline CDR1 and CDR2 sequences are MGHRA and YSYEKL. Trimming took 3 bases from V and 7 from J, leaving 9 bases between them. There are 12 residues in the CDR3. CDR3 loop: CASSQAGGTQYF. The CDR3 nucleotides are TGCGCCAGCAGCCAGGCAGGAGGGACCCAGTACTTC.

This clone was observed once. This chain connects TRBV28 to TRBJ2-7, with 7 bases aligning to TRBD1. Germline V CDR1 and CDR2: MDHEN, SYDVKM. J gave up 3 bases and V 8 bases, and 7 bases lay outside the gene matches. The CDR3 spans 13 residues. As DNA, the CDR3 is TGTGCCAGCTCGACAGGGTCCGGCTACGAGCAGTACTTC. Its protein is CASSTGSGYEQYF.

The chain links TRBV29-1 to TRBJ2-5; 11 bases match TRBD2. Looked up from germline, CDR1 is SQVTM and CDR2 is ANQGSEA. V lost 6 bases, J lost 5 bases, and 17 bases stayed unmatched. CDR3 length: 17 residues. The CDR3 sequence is CSVAGTSGRGVGETQYF. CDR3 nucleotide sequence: TGCAGCGTGGCCGGGACTAGCGGCCGGGGCGTAGGGGAGACCCAGTACTTC. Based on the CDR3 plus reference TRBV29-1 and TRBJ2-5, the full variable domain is SAVISQKPSRDICQRGTSLTIQCQVDSQVTMMFWYRQQPGQSLTLIATANQGSEATYESGFVIDKFPISRPNLTFSTLTVSNMSPEDSSIYLCSVAGTSGRGVGETQYFGPGTRLLVL.

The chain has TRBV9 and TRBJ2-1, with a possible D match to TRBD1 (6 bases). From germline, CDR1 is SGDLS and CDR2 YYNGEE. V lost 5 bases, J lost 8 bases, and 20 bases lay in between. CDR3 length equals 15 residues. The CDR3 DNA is TGTGCCAGCAGAAGAGGGGTGCAGGGGAGCGATGAGCAGTTCTTC. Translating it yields CASRRGVQGSDEQFF.

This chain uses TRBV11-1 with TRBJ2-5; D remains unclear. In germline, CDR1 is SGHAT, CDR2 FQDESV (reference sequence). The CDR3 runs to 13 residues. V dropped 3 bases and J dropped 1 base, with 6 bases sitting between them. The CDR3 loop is CASSLALQETQYF. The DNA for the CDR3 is TGTGCCAGCAGCTTGGCTCTCCAAGAGACCCAGTACTTC. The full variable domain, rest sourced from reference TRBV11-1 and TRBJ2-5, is EAEVAQSPRYKITEKSQAVAFWCDPISGHATLYWYRQILGQGPELLVQFQDESVVDDSQLPKDRFSAERLKGVDSTLKIQPAELGDSAMYLCASSLALQETQYFGPGTRLLVL.

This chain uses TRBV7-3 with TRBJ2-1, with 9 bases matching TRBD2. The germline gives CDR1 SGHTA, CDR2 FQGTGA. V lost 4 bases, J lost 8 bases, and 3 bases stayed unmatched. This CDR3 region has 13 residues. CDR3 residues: CASSWAGGHEQFF. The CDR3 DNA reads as TGTGCCAGCAGCTGGGCGGGAGGGCATGAGCAGTTCTTC.